The rows below give T cell receptor beta chains drawn from one sample of a study of early T cells in non-severe SARS-CoV-2 infection. From the 5' RACE reads, TCRdb called clonotypes with MiXCR, one entry per CDR3 protein. The sample includes fewer than 80,000 distinct CDR3 sequences, 10% to 15% of them seen just once. The specimen was whole blood. The receptor source for this set is an adult who was a healthcare worker with PCR-confirmed SARS-CoV-2 infection or an uninfected control (not recorded which). Each CDR3 is given with its conserved first and last residue. D genes are given only for firm matches. Clone size is shown for a subset of rows, as once, few, many or a class of expanded clone.

cdr3_aa: CSAPRDSDYEQYF
cdr3_nt: TGCAGTGCTCCCCGGGACTCAGACTACGAGCAGTACTTC
v_call: TRBV20-1
d_call: .
clone_size: many
j_call: TRBJ2-7

cdr3_aa: CATSDRRVSTDTQYF
cdr3_nt: TGTGCCACCAGTGACCGCAGGGTGTCCACAGATACGCAGTATTTT
v_call: TRBV24-1
d_call: .
clone_size: many
j_call: TRBJ2-3

cdr3_aa: CSFGWGNTEAFF
cdr3_nt: TGCAGCTTCGGGTGGGGGAACACTGAAGCTTTCTTT
v_call: TRBV29-1
d_call: .
clone_size: .
j_call: TRBJ1-1

cdr3_aa: CASSLRTSGRTPMNEQFF
cdr3_nt: TGTGCCAGCAGTTTGCGGACTAGCGGGAGGACGCCTATGAATGAGCAGTTCTTC
v_call: TRBV28
d_call: TRBD2
clone_size: many
j_call: TRBJ2-1

cdr3_aa: CASSETGGIRPLITDTQYF
cdr3_nt: TGTGCCAGCAGTGAGACAGGAGGTATTAGGCCTTTAATCACAGATACGCAGTATTTT
v_call: TRBV6-1
d_call: .
clone_size: .
j_call: TRBJ2-3

cdr3_aa: CASSSIPGDTQYF
cdr3_nt: TGTGCCAGCAGCTCAATCCCGGGAGATACGCAGTATTTT
v_call: TRBV7-3
d_call: .
clone_size: many
j_call: TRBJ2-3

cdr3_aa: CASSVEAGGLYEQFF
cdr3_nt: TGTGCCAGCAGCGTAGAAGCGGGAGGGCTTTACGAGCAGTTCTTC
v_call: TRBV9
d_call: TRBD2
clone_size: .
j_call: TRBJ2-1

cdr3_aa: CAPRNTRYEQYF
cdr3_nt: TGTGCCCCAAGGAACACGCGCTACGAGCAGTACTTC
v_call: TRBV21-1
d_call: .
clone_size: .
j_call: TRBJ2-7

cdr3_aa: CASSKRTSALNTGELFF
cdr3_nt: TGTGCCAGCAGCAAAAGGACTAGCGCGCTGAACACCGGGGAGCTGTTTTTT
v_call: TRBV7-8
d_call: TRBD2
clone_size: many
j_call: TRBJ2-2

cdr3_aa: CASSLMGTSINEQFF
cdr3_nt: TGTGCCAGCAGCTTAATGGGGACTAGTATCAATGAGCAGTTCTTC
v_call: TRBV7-3
d_call: TRBD2
clone_size: many
j_call: TRBJ2-1

cdr3_aa: CASSVDANYGYTF
cdr3_nt: TGTGCCAGCAGCGTGGACGCTAACTATGGCTACACCTTC
v_call: TRBV9
d_call: .
clone_size: many
j_call: TRBJ1-2

cdr3_aa: CSGRGSGELFF
cdr3_nt: TGCAGCGGTAGGGGTTCCGGGGAGCTGTTTTTT
v_call: TRBV29-1
d_call: .
clone_size: .
j_call: TRBJ2-2

cdr3_aa: CASKGRLSASDTQYF
cdr3_nt: TGTGCCAGCAAGGGTAGACTTTCCGCGTCCGATACGCAGTATTTT
v_call: TRBV2
d_call: .
clone_size: .
j_call: TRBJ2-3

cdr3_aa: CASSWVSGGSYNEQFF
cdr3_nt: TGTGCCAGCAGTTGGGTCTCGGGCGGTTCCTACAATGAGCAGTTCTTC
v_call: TRBV28
d_call: .
clone_size: many
j_call: TRBJ2-1

cdr3_aa: CASSLVGDTYGYTF
cdr3_nt: TGTGCCAGCAGCTTGGTCGGAGACACCTATGGCTACACCTTC
v_call: TRBV5-6
d_call: .
clone_size: .
j_call: TRBJ1-2

cdr3_aa: CASSPGGFDEQFF
cdr3_nt: TGTGCCAGCAGCCCGGGGGGATTCGATGAGCAGTTCTTC
v_call: TRBV7-9
d_call: TRBD2
clone_size: many
j_call: TRBJ2-1

cdr3_aa: CASSLWSSVTDTQYF
cdr3_nt: TGCGCCAGCAGCTTGTGGAGTAGCGTCACAGATACGCAGTATTTT
v_call: TRBV5-1
d_call: .
clone_size: .
j_call: TRBJ2-3

cdr3_aa: CASSSGTSGRHEQFF
cdr3_nt: TGTGCCAGCAGCTCCGGGACTAGCGGGAGGCATGAGCAGTTCTTC
v_call: TRBV11-3
d_call: TRBD2
clone_size: .
j_call: TRBJ2-1

cdr3_aa: CASSPDQPQHF
cdr3_nt: TGTGCCAGCAGTCCGGACCAGCCCCAGCATTTT
v_call: TRBV28
d_call: .
clone_size: medium-sized
j_call: TRBJ1-5

cdr3_aa: CASSGGQRHSGANVLTF
cdr3_nt: TGCGCCAGCAGCGGAGGACAGCGTCACTCTGGGGCCAACGTCCTGACTTTC
v_call: TRBV5-1
d_call: .
clone_size: few
j_call: TRBJ2-6

cdr3_aa: CASRLGSTDTQYF
cdr3_nt: TGTGCCAGCAGATTGGGGAGCACAGATACGCAGTATTTT
v_call: TRBV13
d_call: .
clone_size: .
j_call: TRBJ2-3

cdr3_aa: CSARDRAAGGSYEQYF
cdr3_nt: TGCAGTGCTAGAGATAGGGCCGCAGGGGGGTCTTACGAGCAGTACTTC
v_call: TRBV20-1
d_call: .
clone_size: .
j_call: TRBJ2-7

cdr3_aa: CASSQELGLFNSPLHF
cdr3_nt: TGTGCCAGCAGCCAAGAGCTGGGCCTCTTTAATTCACCCCTCCACTTT
v_call: TRBV3-1
d_call: .
clone_size: many
j_call: TRBJ1-6

cdr3_aa: CASSFVGPRPEAFF
cdr3_nt: TGTGCCAGCAGTTTTGTGGGACCCCGACCTGAAGCTTTCTTT
v_call: TRBV12-3/TRBV12-4
d_call: .
clone_size: many
j_call: TRBJ1-1

cdr3_aa: CASSLRGDEQYF
cdr3_nt: TGTGCCAGCAGCCTAAGAGGGGATGAGCAGTACTTC
v_call: TRBV11-2
d_call: .
clone_size: .
j_call: TRBJ2-7

cdr3_aa: CSVDGAQETQYF
cdr3_nt: TGCAGCGTTGACGGAGCACAAGAGACCCAGTACTTC
v_call: TRBV29-1
d_call: .
clone_size: once
j_call: TRBJ2-5

cdr3_aa: CASSSGITYEQYF
cdr3_nt: TGCGCCAGCAGCAGCGGGATTACCTACGAGCAGTACTTC
v_call: TRBV5-1
d_call: TRBD2
clone_size: many
j_call: TRBJ2-7

cdr3_aa: CASSRGVRETQYF
cdr3_nt: TGTGCCAGCAGTCGAGGGGTGAGAGAGACCCAGTACTTC
v_call: TRBV2
d_call: .
clone_size: many
j_call: TRBJ2-5

cdr3_aa: CASSYSYQQGSGANVLTF
cdr3_nt: TGTGCCAGCAGTTACTCATACCAACAGGGGTCTGGGGCCAACGTCCTGACTTTC
v_call: TRBV6-5
d_call: TRBD1
clone_size: few
j_call: TRBJ2-6

cdr3_aa: CASSRGIGQRTDTQYF
cdr3_nt: TGTGCCAGCAGCCGTGGAATTGGACAGAGGACAGATACGCAGTATTTT
v_call: TRBV5-8
d_call: .
clone_size: many
j_call: TRBJ2-3

cdr3_aa: CASSLSGFRAKNIQYF
cdr3_nt: TGTGCCAGCAGTCTCTCAGGGTTTAGAGCCAAAAACATTCAGTACTTC
v_call: TRBV5-6
d_call: .
clone_size: few
j_call: TRBJ2-4

cdr3_aa: CASSKNPEGNQPQHF
cdr3_nt: TGTGCCAGCAGCAAAAATCCAGAGGGCAATCAGCCCCAGCATTTT
v_call: TRBV21-1
d_call: .
clone_size: many
j_call: TRBJ1-5

cdr3_aa: CAISPGTGILTDTQYF
cdr3_nt: TGTGCCATCAGTCCCGGGACAGGGATTCTCACAGATACGCAGTATTTT
v_call: TRBV10-3
d_call: TRBD1
clone_size: many
j_call: TRBJ2-3

cdr3_aa: CSAEGGSGNQPQHF
cdr3_nt: TGCAGTGCGGAAGGGGGATCTGGAAATCAGCCCCAGCATTTT
v_call: TRBV20-1
d_call: .
clone_size: many
j_call: TRBJ1-5

cdr3_aa: CASSNPGTSGRALTGELFF
cdr3_nt: TGTGCCAGCAGCAACCCCGGGACTAGCGGGAGGGCCCTCACCGGGGAGCTGTTTTTT
v_call: TRBV21-1
d_call: .
clone_size: large
j_call: TRBJ2-2

cdr3_aa: CSATGLATYF
cdr3_nt: TGCAGCGCCACGGGACTAGCGACCTACTTC
v_call: TRBV29-1
d_call: TRBD2
clone_size: .
j_call: TRBJ2-1

cdr3_aa: CASSSGTSGSGEQFF
cdr3_nt: TGTGCCAGCAGTTCCGGGACTAGCGGGAGTGGAGAGCAGTTCTTC
v_call: TRBV27
d_call: TRBD2
clone_size: few
j_call: TRBJ2-1

cdr3_aa: CASSLSGSSYEQYF
cdr3_nt: TGTGCCAGCAGTTTATCGGGAAGCTCCTACGAGCAGTACTTC
v_call: TRBV28
d_call: .
clone_size: .
j_call: TRBJ2-7

cdr3_aa: CASNSGLRSTDTQYF
cdr3_nt: TGTGCCAGCAACTCTGGGCTAAGGAGCACAGATACGCAGTATTTT
v_call: TRBV3-1
d_call: .
clone_size: many
j_call: TRBJ2-3

cdr3_aa: CASSPPTGRDEQYF
cdr3_nt: TGTGCCAGCTCACCCCCCACAGGGCGGGACGAGCAGTACTTC
v_call: TRBV18
d_call: .
clone_size: few
j_call: TRBJ2-7

cdr3_aa: CASTAREGGFEAFF
cdr3_nt: TGCGCCAGCACCGCCCGTGAGGGGGGCTTTGAAGCTTTCTTT
v_call: TRBV5-1
d_call: .
clone_size: few
j_call: TRBJ1-1

cdr3_aa: CASSLTSGRVRFF
cdr3_nt: TGTGCCAGCAGCCTCACTAGCGGGAGGGTTCGGTTCTTC
v_call: TRBV12-3/TRBV12-4
d_call: TRBD2
clone_size: .
j_call: TRBJ2-1

cdr3_aa: CASRQGGNTGELFF
cdr3_nt: TGTGCCAGCCGACAGGGGGGGAACACCGGGGAGCTGTTTTTT
v_call: TRBV13
d_call: TRBD1
clone_size: many
j_call: TRBJ2-2

cdr3_aa: CASNPLLENIQYF
cdr3_nt: TGTGCCAGCAACCCCCTCCTTGAAAACATTCAGTACTTC
v_call: TRBV2
d_call: .
clone_size: .
j_call: TRBJ2-4

cdr3_aa: CASIGTGPYNEQFF
cdr3_nt: TGCGCCAGCATCGGAACAGGACCTTACAATGAGCAGTTCTTC
v_call: TRBV5-1
d_call: .
clone_size: many
j_call: TRBJ2-1

cdr3_aa: CASREGGTSGSTDTQYF
cdr3_nt: TGTGCCAGCAGGGAGGGTGGGACTAGCGGGAGTACAGATACGCAGTATTTT
v_call: TRBV28
d_call: TRBD2
clone_size: few
j_call: TRBJ2-3

cdr3_aa: CASSTQGNQPQHF
cdr3_nt: TGTGCCAGCAGTACACAGGGGAATCAGCCCCAGCATTTT
v_call: TRBV2
d_call: TRBD1
clone_size: .
j_call: TRBJ1-5

cdr3_aa: CASSPNQETQYF
cdr3_nt: TGTGCCAGCTCACCAAATCAAGAGACCCAGTACTTC
v_call: TRBV18
d_call: .
clone_size: many
j_call: TRBJ2-5

cdr3_aa: CASSAYRGGRGEQYF
cdr3_nt: TGTGCCAGCAGTGCCTATCGCGGGGGGCGGGGCGAGCAGTACTTC
v_call: TRBV27
d_call: TRBD2
clone_size: many
j_call: TRBJ2-7

cdr3_aa: CASSTGYTEAFF
cdr3_nt: TGTGCCAGCAGCACAGGTTACACTGAAGCTTTCTTT
v_call: TRBV3-1
d_call: .
clone_size: many
j_call: TRBJ1-1

cdr3_aa: CAWSLTLYEQYF
cdr3_nt: TGTGCCTGGAGCCTGACCCTTTACGAGCAGTACTTC
v_call: TRBV30
d_call: .
clone_size: many
j_call: TRBJ2-7

cdr3_aa: CASSQTGTSGDYNEQFF
cdr3_nt: TGTGCCAGCAGCCAAACCGGGACTAGCGGTGACTACAATGAGCAGTTCTTC
v_call: TRBV3-1
d_call: TRBD2
clone_size: many
j_call: TRBJ2-1

cdr3_aa: CSVMRDYNEQFF
cdr3_nt: TGCAGCGTCATGCGGGATTACAATGAGCAGTTCTTC
v_call: TRBV29-1
d_call: .
clone_size: many
j_call: TRBJ2-1